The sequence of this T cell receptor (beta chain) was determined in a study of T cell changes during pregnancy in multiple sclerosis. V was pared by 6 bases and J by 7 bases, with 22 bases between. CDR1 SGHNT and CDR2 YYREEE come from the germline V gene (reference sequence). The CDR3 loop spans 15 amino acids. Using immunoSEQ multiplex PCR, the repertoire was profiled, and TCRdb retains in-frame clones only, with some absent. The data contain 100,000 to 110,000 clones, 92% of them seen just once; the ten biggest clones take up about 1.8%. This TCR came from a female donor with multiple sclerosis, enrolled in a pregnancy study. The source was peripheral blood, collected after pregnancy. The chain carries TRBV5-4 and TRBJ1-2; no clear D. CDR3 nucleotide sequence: TGTGCCAGCACCTCCGAGTGGCAGCGCTCAAGTGGCTACACCTTC. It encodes CASTSEWQRSSGYTF. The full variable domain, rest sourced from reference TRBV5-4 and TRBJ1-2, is ETGVTQSPTHLIKTRGQQVTLRCSSQSGHNTVSWYQQALGQGPQFIFQYYREEENGRGNFPPRFSGLQFPNYSSELNVNALELDDSALYLCASTSEWQRSSGYTFGSGTRLTVV.